The entry below gives a single TCR beta chain sequence along with its context. In this sample, this clonotype turned up a few times. Which antigen it targets is not known. Base qualities are not recorded, but no much larger clone differs from it by a single base. Including cysteine and phenylalanine, the CDR3 has 13 amino acids. Only the CDR3 portion is preserved as DNA: 39 bases, with reading frame beginning at the first base. Relative to germline, V is 6 bases shorter and J is 0 bases shorter, with 8 bases between their ends. Based on the germline V gene, the CDR1 and CDR2 sequences are LGHNT and FRNRAP. The 35 to 40 donors, aged 6 to 90 years, were systemically healthy Caucasian individuals from Russia. Ten milliliters of peripheral blood were drawn from each donor into EDTA-treated Vacutainer tubes. Ficoll-Paque density-gradient centrifugation was used to isolate PBMCs, with at least 7 million per sample. Trizol reagent was used to extract total RNA from PBMCs, with at least 5 micrograms per sample. Naive CD45RAhigh/CD27high T cell percentages were measured by flow cytometry on a PBMC aliquot from every donor.

Library creation used 5' RACE. A second PCR of roughly 6 to 12 cycles was run with a J-beta primer mix and a sample-barcoded 5' primer. A template-switch 5' adaptor carrying 12 random nucleotides introduced a unique molecular identifier onto each TCR beta cDNA molecule. Each sample yielded at least 2.5 million CDR3-containing paired-end reads. The Mint cDNA synthesis kit, primed by a TRBC-specific oligonucleotide, was used to synthesize first-strand cDNA from all RNA. Following uracil-DNA glycosylase treatment, all cDNA underwent a first 18-cycle PCR with the universal primers M1SS and BC2_uni_R. Regarding the original processing steps: Normalization of each sample was performed by random selection of 1 million high-quality reads, each carrying a distinct molecular identifier. Reads sharing molecular identifiers were discarded rather than binned into consensus sequences. CDR3 identification, clonotype clustering and error correction used MiTCR with a Q25 quality threshold and the strictest error-elimination algorithm. Lower-bound total TCR beta diversity was estimated with a nonparametric unseen species model using Euler transformation. TCRdb redid the processing of the public reads, applying fastp at Q25 and MiXCR, and retained in-frame beta chains. Each record represents a unique CDR3 protein, reported with the most common genes and DNA among its rows. TCRdb assigned the V and J calls; the authors' analysis was not used. The sample table shows around 1,900,000 distinct CDR3 sequences, and approximately 39% are seen once. Around 23% of the sample is held by the ten biggest clonotypes.

This record comes from a study of blood T cells in healthy people across ages (dated by TCRdb to about 2015). Regarding the research as a whole: In model experiments, roughly one uniquely barcoded TCR beta cDNA molecule per two T cells was captured by template switching. To track age-related changes in TCR beta repertoire diversity, the study relied on deep sequencing normalized with unique cDNA molecular identifiers. Donors were grouped into four age groups: young (average about 15 years), middle-aged (over 35), aged (about 59) and long-lived (just over 80). To avoid experimental bias, donors of different ages were distributed randomly across sequencing lanes. The study analyzed two additional independent replicas of 1 million unique cDNA reads from the same blood draw for two donors, one aged 18 to 30 and one aged 80 or older. What the study reported, not specific to this receptor: Estimates of total diversity based on one million sequenced T cells were regarded as lower bounds and as underestimates. Bulk unsorted PBMC profiling prevented conclusive comparison of naive and antigen-experienced compartments. The CMV infection status of donors was not known, potentially confounding age-related changes in expanded clonotypes. The long-lived group showed more naive CD4+ T cells, fewer expanded clones and increased TCR diversity than the aged group, suggesting age selection. A strong correlation was found between observed TCR beta diversity and the percentage of naive T cells measured by flow cytometry. Observed TCR beta diversity per million T cells fell roughly linearly with age, and a significant reduction was already apparent by age about 36.

The TCR originated in a human donor in good health. This chain is built from TRBV12-5 and TRBJ1-1; too little of a D gene remains to name it. Sequences were obtained from blood. The DNA is as follows: TGTGCTAGTGGACCCGACATGAACACTGAAGCTTTCTTT. Its translation is CASGPDMNTEAFF.